This T cell receptor beta chain comes out of a study of blood T cell repertoires in COVID-19. Study-wide background: COVID-19 samples from acute and convalescent phases originated in the United States, Italy and Spain.

This clone was seen just once. As originally analysed: Amplification from reference gene primers served as the basis for estimated nucleated cell counts. Generated by immunoSEQ multiplex PCR, the TCRdb table keeps only in-frame clones and is missing some. Clonal size and the V and J genes are those of that table, whereas D and trimming came from the DNA. This sample has about 180,000 clones, with 65% to 90% found just once. From germline, CDR1 is SGHNT and CDR2 YENEEA. The CDR3 has 16 amino acids. Trimming removed 3 bases from V and 5 bases from J; junction bases left unmatched: 5. The source of this sequence is a man between 45 and 60 years old with active or convalescent COVID-19. V and J are TRBV11-3 and TRBJ2-1; 12 bases align to TRBD2. The sequencing input was peripheral blood. In DNA, the CDR3 is TGTGCCAGCAGCTTTCAAACTAGCGGGGGGAACAATGAGCAGTTCTTC. This codes for CASSFQTSGGNNEQFF.